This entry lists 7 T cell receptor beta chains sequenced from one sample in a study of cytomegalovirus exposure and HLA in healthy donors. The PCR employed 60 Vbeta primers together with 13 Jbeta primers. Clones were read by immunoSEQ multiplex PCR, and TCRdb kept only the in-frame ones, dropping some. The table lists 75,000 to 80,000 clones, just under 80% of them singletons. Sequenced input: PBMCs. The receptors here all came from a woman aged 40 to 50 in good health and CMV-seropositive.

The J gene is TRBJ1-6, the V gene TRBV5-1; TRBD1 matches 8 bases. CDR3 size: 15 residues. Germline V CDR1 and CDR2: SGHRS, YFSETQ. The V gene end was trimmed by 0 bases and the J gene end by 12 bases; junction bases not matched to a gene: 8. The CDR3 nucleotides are TGCGCCAGCAGCTTGGAGGGACAGGCTAGAGAACCCCTCCACTTT. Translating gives CASSLEGQAREPLHF.

The CDR3 bases are TGTGCCAGCGCCCCTCAGGCAGTCTCGGAAAATGAGCAGTTCTTC. This sequence encodes CASAPQAVSENEQFF. The chain links TRBV7-6 to TRBJ2-1, with D unresolved. The V gene lost 8 bases and the J gene lost 7 bases, with 21 bases spanning the gap. Germline CDR1 reads SGHVS; CDR2 reads FNYEAQ. The CDR3 is 15 residues long.

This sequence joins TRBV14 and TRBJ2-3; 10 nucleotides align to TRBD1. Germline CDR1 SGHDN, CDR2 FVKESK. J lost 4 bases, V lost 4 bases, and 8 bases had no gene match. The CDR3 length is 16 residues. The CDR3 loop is CASSRLPGQGADTQYF. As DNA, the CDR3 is TGTGCCAGCAGCCGCCTCCCCGGACAGGGGGCAGATACGCAGTATTTT.

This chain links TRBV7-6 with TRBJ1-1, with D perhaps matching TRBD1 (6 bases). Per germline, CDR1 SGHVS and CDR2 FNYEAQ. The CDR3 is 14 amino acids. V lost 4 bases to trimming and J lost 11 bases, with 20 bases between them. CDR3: CASSSGSGVGAAFF. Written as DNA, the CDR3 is TGTGCCAGCAGCTCGGGGAGTGGAGTGGGGGCGGCTTTCTTT.

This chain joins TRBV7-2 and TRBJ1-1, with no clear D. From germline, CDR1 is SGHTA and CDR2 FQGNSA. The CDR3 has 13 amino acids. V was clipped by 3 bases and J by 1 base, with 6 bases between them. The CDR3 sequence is CASSFSGNTEAFF. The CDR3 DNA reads TGTGCCAGCAGCTTTTCGGGGAACACTGAAGCTTTCTTT.

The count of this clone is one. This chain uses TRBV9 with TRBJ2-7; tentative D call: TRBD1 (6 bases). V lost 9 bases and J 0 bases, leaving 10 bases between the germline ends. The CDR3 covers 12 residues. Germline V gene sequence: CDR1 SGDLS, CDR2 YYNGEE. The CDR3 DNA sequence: TGTGCCAAGAGGACAGTCTCCTACGAGCAGTACTTC. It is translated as CAKRTVSYEQYF.

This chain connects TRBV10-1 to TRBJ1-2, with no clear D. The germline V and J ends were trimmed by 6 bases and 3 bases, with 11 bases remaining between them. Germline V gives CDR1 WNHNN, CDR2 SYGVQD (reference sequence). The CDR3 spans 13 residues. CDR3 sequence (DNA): TGCGCCAGCAGACCCAACGCGGACTATGGCTACACCTTC. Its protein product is CASRPNADYGYTF.